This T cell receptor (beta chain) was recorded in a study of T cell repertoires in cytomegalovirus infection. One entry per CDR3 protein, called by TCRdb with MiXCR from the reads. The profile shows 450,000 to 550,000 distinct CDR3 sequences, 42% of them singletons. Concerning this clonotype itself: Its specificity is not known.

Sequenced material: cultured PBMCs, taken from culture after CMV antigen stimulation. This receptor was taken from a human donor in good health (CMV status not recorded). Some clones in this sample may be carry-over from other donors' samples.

CDR3 residues: CASAGLALYEQYF. CDR3 nucleotides: TGTGCCAGCGCAGGGCTAGCCTTATACGAGCAGTACTTC. The rearrangement joins TRBV2 to TRBJ2-7; D possibly uses TRBD1 or TRBD2 (5 bases each). CDR1 SNHLY and CDR2 FYNNEI come from the germline V gene. The V and J ends lost 8 bases and 4 bases respectively, with 15 bases between them. The CDR3 totals 13 residues.